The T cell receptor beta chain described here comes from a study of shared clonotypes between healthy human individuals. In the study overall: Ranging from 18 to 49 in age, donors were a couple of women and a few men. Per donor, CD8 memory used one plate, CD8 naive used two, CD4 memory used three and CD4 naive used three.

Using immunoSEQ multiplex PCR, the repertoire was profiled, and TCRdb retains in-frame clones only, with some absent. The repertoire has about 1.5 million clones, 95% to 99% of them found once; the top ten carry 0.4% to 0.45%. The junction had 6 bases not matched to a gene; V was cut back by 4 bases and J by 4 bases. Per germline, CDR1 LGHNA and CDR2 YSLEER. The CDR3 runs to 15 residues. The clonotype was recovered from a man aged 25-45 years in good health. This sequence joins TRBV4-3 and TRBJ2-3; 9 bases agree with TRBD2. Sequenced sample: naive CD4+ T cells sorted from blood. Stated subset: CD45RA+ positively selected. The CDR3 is CASSPTAGGSDTQYF. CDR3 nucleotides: TGCGCCAGCAGCCCCACCGCGGGAGGGTCAGATACGCAGTATTTT.